A single sample is the source of the 22 T cell receptor beta chains below, sequenced in a study of T cell responses to AZD1222 COVID-19 vaccine. Data came from immunoSEQ multiplex PCR; TCRdb stores just in-frame clones and leaves some out. This sample has some 170,000 clones, with approximately 92% found just once. Specimen: peripheral blood, collected 28 days after the second dose of the MenACWY control vaccine. These receptors all come from an adult who received the MenACWY meningococcal vaccine as a control.

This chain links TRBV6-5 with TRBJ1-2; the D gene is possibly TRBD1 (6 bases). The CDR3 has 15 amino acids. With 6 bases removed from V and 2 bases from J, the gap between germline ends came to 16 bases. Per the germline V gene, CDR1 is MNHEY and CDR2 is SVGAGI. CDR3 region: CASRQTQGQNYGYTF. DNA for the CDR3: TGTGCCAGCAGGCAAACACAGGGCCAAAACTATGGCTACACCTTC.

The rearrangement joins TRBV5-4 to TRBJ1-6, with 8 nucleotides matching TRBD1. J gave up 12 bases and V 5 bases, and 13 bases lay outside the gene matches. The CDR3 contains 15 residues. CDR1 and CDR2 (germline): SGHNT, YYREEE (reference sequence). CDR3 sequence: CASSSSGTGYQPLHF. CDR3 DNA: TGTGCCAGCAGTTCCTCCGGGACAGGATATCAACCCCTCCACTTT.

V usage is TRBV19 and J usage is TRBJ1-2; 8 positions match TRBD1. The germline V gene encodes CDR1 LNHDA and CDR2 SQIVND (reference sequence). There are 13 residues in the CDR3. V was pared by 6 bases and J by 6 bases, with 6 bases of the junction left unmatched. CDR3 in amino acids: CASSWTGTDGYTF. The CDR3, as DNA: TGTGCCAGTAGCTGGACAGGGACGGATGGCTACACCTTC.

J is TRBJ1-2 and V is TRBV7-2; D is unresolved. CDR3 size: 13 residues. V was shortened by 10 bases and J by 3 bases, with 15 bases between the two germline ends. The germline V gene encodes CDR1 SGHTA and CDR2 FQGNSA. The DNA for the CDR3 is TGTGCCACAAGGAGAGACGTGGACTATGGCTACACCTTC. Its translation: CATRRDVDYGYTF.

This clone was counted once. This sequence joins TRBV5-1 and TRBJ1-2; the D is unclear. Per germline, CDR1 SGHRS and CDR2 YFSETQ. V lost 4 bases to trimming and J lost 0 bases, with 13 bases between them. The CDR3 contains 15 residues. Here the CDR3 reads CASSLGPQTNYGYTF. CDR3 sequence (DNA): TGCGCCAGCAGCCTAGGCCCACAAACTAACTATGGCTACACCTTC.

This CDR3 reads CSVQGGTEAFF. The DNA of the CDR3 is TGCAGTGTGCAGGGGGGGACTGAAGCTTTCTTT. The chain joins TRBV20-1 to TRBJ1-1; 7 nucleotides match TRBD1. J gave up 5 bases and V 7 bases, and 4 bases lay outside the gene matches. The CDR3 is 11 amino acids. Looked up from germline, CDR1 is DFQATT and CDR2 is SNEGSKA (reference sequence).

This clone has a single count. The chain has TRBV21-1 and TRBJ2-5; the table's TRBD1 call for D was not verified on the DNA. TRBV21-1 is flagged as a pseudogene. The CDR3 is 15 residues long. CDR3 sequence: CASSKWDRRGETQYF. The CDR3 DNA follows: TGTGCCAGCAGCAAATGGGACAGGAGAGGAGAGACCCAGTACTTC.

The chain has TRBV6-2 or TRBV6-3 and TRBJ2-7; no clear D gene. Germline V gives CDR1 MNHEY, CDR2 SVGEGT. This CDR3 has 15 residues. Trimming cost V 5 bases and J 0 bases, with 14 bases left between them. CDR3 nucleotide sequence: TGTGCCAGCAGTGCAAAAGCCCGTTACTCCTACGAGCAGTACTTC. Translated: CASSAKARYSYEQYF.

The chain links TRBV19 to TRBJ2-3; D is undetermined. CDR3 length: 14 residues. Per the germline V gene, CDR1 is LNHDA and CDR2 is SQIVND (reference sequence). Between the trimmed V and J ends, which lost 5 bases and 4 bases, there was a span of 13 bases. In nucleotides, the CDR3 is TGTGCCAGTAGTCCGGGCATAGGTTCAGATACGCAGTATTTT. It specifies CASSPGIGSDTQYF.

The CDR3 is CASRGTGNQPQHF. The CDR3 coding sequence is TGTGCCAGCAGGGGGACAGGGAATCAGCCCCAGCATTTT. The chain links TRBV12-3 or TRBV12-4 to TRBJ1-5; TRBD1 matches at 9 bases. CDR3 length: 13 residues. V lost 6 bases, J lost 4 bases, and 1 base stayed unmatched.

This clone appeared a single time. This chain joins TRBV7-2 and TRBJ2-7; TRBD1 agrees at 9 bases. V shed 4 bases, J shed 3 bases, and the junction held 10 bases outside the gene matches. The CDR3 sequence is 16 residues long. Germline V gene data show CDR1 as SGHTA and CDR2 as FQGNSA. The CDR3 DNA reads TGTGCCAGCAGCTCCCCAATCCTGACAGGGGGCTACGAGCAGTACTTC. The encoded protein is CASSSPILTGGYEQYF.

The chain links TRBV11-2 to TRBJ1-1; D uncertain. This CDR3 comprises 14 residues. CDR1 SGHAT and CDR2 FQNNGV come from the germline V gene. The germline V and J ends were trimmed by 2 bases and 4 bases, with 11 bases remaining between them. The CDR3 is CASSLRRFGTEAFF. The DNA for the CDR3 is TGTGCCAGCAGCTTACGGAGGTTCGGCACTGAAGCTTTCTTT.

This chain joins TRBV18 and TRBJ1-5; D not certain. This CDR3 comprises 15 residues. Germline assignment: CDR1 KGHSH and CDR2 LQKENI. The V and J ends lost 2 bases and 5 bases respectively, with 13 bases between them. CDR3 sequence: CASSPLGDFDQPQHF. The CDR3 coding sequence is TGTGCCAGCTCACCATTAGGAGACTTTGATCAGCCCCAGCATTTT.

The rearrangement joins TRBV5-8 to TRBJ1-5; weak D call: TRBD1 (6 bases). The CDR3 covers 15 residues. V shed 1 base and J shed 0 bases, with 8 bases lying between them. CDR1 and CDR2 from the germline V gene are SGHTS and YDEGEE. The CDR3 sequence: CASSLSGDSNQPQHF. The CDR3 DNA reads TGTGCCAGCAGCTTGTCAGGGGATAGCAATCAGCCCCAGCATTTT.

The chain uses TRBV5-1 and TRBJ2-1, with TRBD2 matching over 8 bases. This CDR3 is built from 15 residues. The ends lost 3 bases at V and 8 bases at J; junction bases unmatched: 10. CDR1 and CDR2 (germline): SGHRS, YFSETQ. In DNA form, the CDR3 reads TGCGCCAGCAGCTGGACTGGCGGGGGGCCGGATGAGCAGTTCTTC. Translated: CASSWTGGGPDEQFF.

This clone was recorded only once. The chain combines TRBV29-1 with TRBJ2-1, with D possibly TRBD1 on 7 matching bases. Germline assignment: CDR1 SQVTM and CDR2 ANQGSEA. This CDR3 has 12 amino acids. The CDR3 region has the DNA TGCACCGGGGCGCAGGGGGGCAATGAGCAGTTCTTC. Translation gives CTGAQGGNEQFF.

The rearrangement uses TRBV2 and TRBJ2-3; D is unresolved. Trimming pared 4 bases from V and 2 bases from J, leaving 7 bases between. The CDR3 is 13 residues long. Germline values: CDR1 SNHLY, CDR2 FYNNEI. The CDR3 sequence: CASSGEFTDTQYF. CDR3 DNA sequence: TGTGCCAGCAGTGGAGAGTTCACAGATACGCAGTATTTT.

CDR3 bases: TGTGCCAGTACTGGGGACAGGGCGAACACCGGGGAGCTGTTTTTT. This sequence encodes CASTGDRANTGELFF. The chain is built from TRBV19 and TRBJ2-2, with 9 nucleotides matching TRBD1. The V segment lost 7 bases and the J segment 0 bases; nucleotides outside the gene matches: 3. The length of the CDR3 is 15 residues. The germline gives CDR1 LNHDA, CDR2 SQIVND (reference sequence). Combining the CDR3 with reference TRBV19 and TRBJ2-2 gives the whole variable domain DGGITQSPKYLFRKEGQNVTLSCEQNLNHDAMYWYRQDPGQGLRLIYYSQIVNDFQKGDIAEGYSVSREKKESFPLTVTSAQKNPTAFYLCASTGDRANTGELFFGEGSRLTVL.

The V gene is TRBV6-5, the J gene TRBJ1-5, with 10 bases identical to TRBD1. The germline gives CDR1 MNHEY, CDR2 SVGAGI. With 5 bases clipped from V and 8 bases from J, the junction kept 3 bases outside the gene matches. The CDR3 runs 13 residues. The DNA of the CDR3 is TGTGCCAGCAGTCTGGGACAGGGGAAGCCCCAGCATTTT. Protein: CASSLGQGKPQHF.

The chain has TRBV6-1 and TRBJ1-2, with 7 bases aligning to TRBD1. With V trimmed by 1 base and J by 3 bases, 5 bases remained unmatched. Germline lookup yields CDR1 MNHNS and CDR2 SASEGT. The CDR3 is made up of 15 amino acids. Here the CDR3 reads CASSEEDRVDYGYTF. CDR3 DNA: TGTGCCAGCAGTGAAGAAGACAGGGTGGACTATGGCTACACCTTC.

V and J are TRBV7-2 and TRBJ1-6, with a possible D match to TRBD1 (6 bases). CDR3 length: 15 residues. Trimming removed 1 base at V and 8 bases at J, with 12 bases between. The germline CDR1 and CDR2 sequences are SGHTA and FQGNSA. In DNA form, the CDR3 reads TGTGCCAGCAGCTTAGGTGGGACATGGGATTCACCCCTCCACTTT. Its translation is CASSLGGTWDSPLHF.

The V and J genes are TRBV11-3 and TRBJ2-5, with D tentatively TRBD1 (5 bases). In germline, CDR1 is SGHNT, CDR2 YENEEA. This CDR3 region has 15 residues. V was trimmed by 1 base and J by 4 bases, leaving 13 bases between them. CDR3 in DNA: TGTGCCAGCAGCTTAGTTGGGGCCACCCCAGAGACCCAGTACTTC. It translates to CASSLVGATPETQYF. The variable domain in full, completed from reference TRBV11-3 and TRBJ2-5, reads EAGVVQSPRYKIIEKKQPVAFWCNPISGHNTLYWYLQNLGQGPELLIRYENEEAVDDSQLPKDRFSAERLKGVDSTLKIQPAELGDSAVYLCASSLVGATPETQYFGPGTRLLVL.